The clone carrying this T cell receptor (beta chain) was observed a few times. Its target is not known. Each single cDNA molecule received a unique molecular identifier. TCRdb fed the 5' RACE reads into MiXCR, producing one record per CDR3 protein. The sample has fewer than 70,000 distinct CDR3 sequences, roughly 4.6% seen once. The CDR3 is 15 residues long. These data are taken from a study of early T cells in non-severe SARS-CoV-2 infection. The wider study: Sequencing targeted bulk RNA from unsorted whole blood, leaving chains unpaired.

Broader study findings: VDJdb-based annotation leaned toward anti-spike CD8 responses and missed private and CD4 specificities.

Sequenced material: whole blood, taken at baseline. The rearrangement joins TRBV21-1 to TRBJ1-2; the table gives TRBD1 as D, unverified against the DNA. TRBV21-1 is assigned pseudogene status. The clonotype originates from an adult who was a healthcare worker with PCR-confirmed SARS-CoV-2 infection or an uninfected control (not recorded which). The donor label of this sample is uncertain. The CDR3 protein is CASSKATDRSYGYTF. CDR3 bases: TGTGCCAGCAGCAAAGCGACCGACAGATCCTATGGCTACACCTTC.